The next 4 T cell receptor beta chains were all read from a single sample in a study of metastatic and nonmetastatic thyroid tumors. Among the patients, none had received any treatment before thyroid surgery. TCRdb re-called clones via MiXCR from the PCR reads. The top ten hold around 12% of the sample, which has some 12,000 clones, around 31% seen once. Specimen: tumor tissue. The receptors were gathered from a female donor with papillary thyroid cancer or a benign thyroid nodule (not recorded which). Some clones in this sample may be carry-over from other donors' samples.

This clone is medium-sized in the sample. The chain has TRBV19 and TRBJ2-1, with D possibly matching TRBD2 (6 bases). V was pared by 1 base and J by 5 bases, with 12 bases between. This CDR3 spans 15 amino acids. Germline CDR1 reads LNHDA; CDR2 reads SQIVND (reference sequence). CDR3 amino acids: CASSIALGGNNEQFF. As DNA, the CDR3 is TGTGCCAGTAGTATAGCCCTCGGGGGAAACAATGAGCAGTTCTTC.

V usage is TRBV5-1 and J usage is TRBJ1-1; D gene uncertain. CDR1 is SGHRS, CDR2 YFSETQ, per germline. The CDR3 is made up of 14 amino acids. Trimming took 4 bases from V and 4 from J, leaving 14 bases between them. The CDR3 protein is CASSTYVGITEAFF. The DNA for the CDR3 is TGCGCCAGCAGCACCTATGTGGGGATCACTGAAGCTTTCTTT. Full variable domain (rest looked up from reference TRBV5-1 and TRBJ1-1): KAGVTQTPRYLIKTRGQQVTLSCSPISGHRSVSWYQQTPGQGLQFLFEYFSETQRNKGNFPGRFSGRQFSNSRSEMNVSTLELGDSALYLCASSTYVGITEAFFGQGTRLTVV.

By sample fraction, this clone is medium-sized. The chain is built from TRBV28 and TRBJ1-5; D perhaps matches TRBD1 (5 bases). The CDR3 totals 14 residues. The V gene lost 2 bases and the J gene lost 5 bases, with 10 bases spanning the gap. Germline CDR1 reads MDHEN; CDR2 reads SYDVKM. The CDR3 reads CASSLDGGDQPQHF. Written as DNA, the CDR3 is TGTGCCAGCAGTTTAGACGGAGGGGATCAGCCCCAGCATTTT.

This clone occurred a few times. This chain connects TRBV6-1 to TRBJ1-3; 7 bases line up with TRBD1. Germline V gives CDR1 MNHNS, CDR2 SASEGT. The CDR3 runs to 14 residues. The V gene end was trimmed by 9 bases and the J gene end by 0 bases; junction bases not matched to a gene: 5. The CDR3 is CASWDSLSGNTIYF. CDR3 DNA sequence: TGTGCCAGTTGGGACAGTCTCTCTGGAAACACCATATATTTT.